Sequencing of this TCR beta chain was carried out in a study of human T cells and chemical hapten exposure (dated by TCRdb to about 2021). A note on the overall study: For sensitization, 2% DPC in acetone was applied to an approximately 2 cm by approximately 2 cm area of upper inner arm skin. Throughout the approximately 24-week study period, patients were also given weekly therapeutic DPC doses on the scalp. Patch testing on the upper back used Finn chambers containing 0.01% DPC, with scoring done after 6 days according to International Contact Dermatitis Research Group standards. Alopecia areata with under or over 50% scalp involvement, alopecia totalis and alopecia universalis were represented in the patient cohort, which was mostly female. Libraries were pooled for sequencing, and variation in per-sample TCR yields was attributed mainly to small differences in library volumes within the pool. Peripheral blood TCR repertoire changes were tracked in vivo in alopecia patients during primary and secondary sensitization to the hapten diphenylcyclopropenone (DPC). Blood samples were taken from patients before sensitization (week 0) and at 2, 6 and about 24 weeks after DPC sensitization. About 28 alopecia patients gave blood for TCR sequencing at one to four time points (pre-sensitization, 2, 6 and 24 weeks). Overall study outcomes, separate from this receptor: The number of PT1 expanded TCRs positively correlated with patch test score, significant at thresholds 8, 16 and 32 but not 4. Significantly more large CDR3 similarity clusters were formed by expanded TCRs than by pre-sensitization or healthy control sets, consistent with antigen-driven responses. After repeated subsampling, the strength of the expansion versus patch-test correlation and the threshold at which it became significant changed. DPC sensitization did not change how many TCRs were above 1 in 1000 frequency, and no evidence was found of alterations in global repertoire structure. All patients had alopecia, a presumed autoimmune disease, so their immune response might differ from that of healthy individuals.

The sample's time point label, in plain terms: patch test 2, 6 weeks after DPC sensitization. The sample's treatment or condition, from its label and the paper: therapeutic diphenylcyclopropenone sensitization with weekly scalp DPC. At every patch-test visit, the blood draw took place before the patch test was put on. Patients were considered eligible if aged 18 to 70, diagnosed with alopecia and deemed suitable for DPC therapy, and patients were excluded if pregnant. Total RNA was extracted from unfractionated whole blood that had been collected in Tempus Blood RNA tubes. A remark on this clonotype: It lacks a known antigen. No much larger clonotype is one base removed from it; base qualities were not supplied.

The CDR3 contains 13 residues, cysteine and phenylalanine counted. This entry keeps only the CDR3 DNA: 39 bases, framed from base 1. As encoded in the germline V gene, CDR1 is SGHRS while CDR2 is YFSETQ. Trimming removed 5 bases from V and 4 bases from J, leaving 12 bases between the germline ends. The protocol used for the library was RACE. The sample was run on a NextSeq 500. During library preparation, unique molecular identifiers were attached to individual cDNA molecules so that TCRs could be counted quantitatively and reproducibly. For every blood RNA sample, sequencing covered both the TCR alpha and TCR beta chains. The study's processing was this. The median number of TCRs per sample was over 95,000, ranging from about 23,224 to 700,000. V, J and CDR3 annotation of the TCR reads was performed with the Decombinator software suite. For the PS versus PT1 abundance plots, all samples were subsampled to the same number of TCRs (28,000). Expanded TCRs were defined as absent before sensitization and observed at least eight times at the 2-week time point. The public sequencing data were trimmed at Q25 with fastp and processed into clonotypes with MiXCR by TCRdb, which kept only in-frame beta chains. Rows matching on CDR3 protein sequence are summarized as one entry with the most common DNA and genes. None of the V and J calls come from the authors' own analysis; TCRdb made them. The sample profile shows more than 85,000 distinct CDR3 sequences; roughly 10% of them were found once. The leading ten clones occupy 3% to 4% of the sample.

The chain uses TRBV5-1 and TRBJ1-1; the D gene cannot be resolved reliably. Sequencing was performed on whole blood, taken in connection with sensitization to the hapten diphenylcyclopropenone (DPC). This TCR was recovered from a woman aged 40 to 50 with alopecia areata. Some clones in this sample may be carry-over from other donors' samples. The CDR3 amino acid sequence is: CASSARGGTEAFF. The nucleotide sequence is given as TGCGCCAGCAGTGCTCGGGGAGGCACTGAAGCTTTCTTT. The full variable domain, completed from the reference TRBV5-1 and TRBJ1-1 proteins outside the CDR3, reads KAGVTQTPRYLIKTRGQQVTLSCSPISGHRSVSWYQQTPGQGLQFLFEYFSETQRNKGNFPGRFSGRQFSNSRSEMNVSTLELGDSALYLCASSARGGTEAFFGQGTRLTVV.